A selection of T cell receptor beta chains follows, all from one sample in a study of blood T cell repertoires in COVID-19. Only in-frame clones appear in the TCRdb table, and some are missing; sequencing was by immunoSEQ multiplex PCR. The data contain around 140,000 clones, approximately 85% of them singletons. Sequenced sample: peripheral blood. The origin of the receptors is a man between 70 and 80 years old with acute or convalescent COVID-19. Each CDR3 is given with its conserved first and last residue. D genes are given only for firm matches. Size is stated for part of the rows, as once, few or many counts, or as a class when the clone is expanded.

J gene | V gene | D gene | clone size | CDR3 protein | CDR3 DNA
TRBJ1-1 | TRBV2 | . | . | CASNKLGGVAEAFF | TGTGCCAGCAACAAGCTCGGGGGAGTCGCTGAAGCTTTCTTT
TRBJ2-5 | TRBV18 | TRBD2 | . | CASSPPGTSGGARETQYF | TGTGCCAGCTCACCACCTGGGACTAGCGGGGGGGCCAGAGAGACCCAGTACTTC
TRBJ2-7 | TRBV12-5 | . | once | CASGFPTPDRNLDEQYF | TGTGCTAGTGGTTTCCCCACTCCGGACAGAAACCTCGACGAGCAGTACTTC
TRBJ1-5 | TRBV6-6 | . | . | CASSYLTGPFQPQHF | TGTGCCAGCAGTTACTTGACAGGACCTTTTCAGCCCCAGCATTTT
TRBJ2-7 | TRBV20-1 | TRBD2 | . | CSASPYTGTSGRNEQYF | TGCAGTGCTAGTCCTTACACCGGGACTAGCGGGAGAAACGAGCAGTACTTC
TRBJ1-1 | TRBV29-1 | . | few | CSVGYSMNTEAFF | TGCAGCGTTGGATACAGCATGAACACTGAAGCTTTCTTT
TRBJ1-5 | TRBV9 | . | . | CASSVGGAGQPQHF | TGTGCCAGCAGCGTGGGGGGGGCGGGACAGCCCCAGCATTTT
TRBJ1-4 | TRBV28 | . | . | CASSSGSTAEKLFF | TGTGCCAGCAGTTCTGGTTCGACAGCCGAAAAACTGTTTTTT
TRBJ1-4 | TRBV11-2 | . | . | CASSLVGGDEKLFF | TGTGCCAGCAGCTTAGTAGGGGGAGACGAAAAACTGTTTTTT
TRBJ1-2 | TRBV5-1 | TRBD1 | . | CASSITGTGLGYTF | TGCGCCAGCAGCATTACCGGGACAGGGCTTGGCTACACCTTC
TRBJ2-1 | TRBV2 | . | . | CASSEDYIPYNEQFF | TGTGCCAGCAGTGAAGACTATATACCTTACAATGAGCAGTTCTTC
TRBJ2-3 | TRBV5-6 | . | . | CASSLTLESTDTQYF | TGTGCCAGCAGCTTGACCCTTGAGAGCACAGATACGCAGTATTTT
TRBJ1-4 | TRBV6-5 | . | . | CASSLQSTNEKLFF | TGTGCCAGCAGTCTACAGTCAACTAATGAAAAACTGTTTTTT